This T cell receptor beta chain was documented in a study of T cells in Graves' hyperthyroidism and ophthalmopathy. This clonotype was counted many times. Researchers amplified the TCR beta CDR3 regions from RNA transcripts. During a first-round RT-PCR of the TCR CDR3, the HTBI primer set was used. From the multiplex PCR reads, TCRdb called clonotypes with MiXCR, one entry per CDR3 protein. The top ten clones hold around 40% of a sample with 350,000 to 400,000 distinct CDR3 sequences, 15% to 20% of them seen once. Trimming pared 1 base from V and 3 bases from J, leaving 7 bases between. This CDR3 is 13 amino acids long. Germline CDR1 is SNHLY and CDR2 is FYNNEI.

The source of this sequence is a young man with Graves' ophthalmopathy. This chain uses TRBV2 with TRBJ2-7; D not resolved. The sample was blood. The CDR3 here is CASSEETHYEQYF. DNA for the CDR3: TGTGCCAGCAGTGAAGAGACCCACTACGAGCAGTACTTC.